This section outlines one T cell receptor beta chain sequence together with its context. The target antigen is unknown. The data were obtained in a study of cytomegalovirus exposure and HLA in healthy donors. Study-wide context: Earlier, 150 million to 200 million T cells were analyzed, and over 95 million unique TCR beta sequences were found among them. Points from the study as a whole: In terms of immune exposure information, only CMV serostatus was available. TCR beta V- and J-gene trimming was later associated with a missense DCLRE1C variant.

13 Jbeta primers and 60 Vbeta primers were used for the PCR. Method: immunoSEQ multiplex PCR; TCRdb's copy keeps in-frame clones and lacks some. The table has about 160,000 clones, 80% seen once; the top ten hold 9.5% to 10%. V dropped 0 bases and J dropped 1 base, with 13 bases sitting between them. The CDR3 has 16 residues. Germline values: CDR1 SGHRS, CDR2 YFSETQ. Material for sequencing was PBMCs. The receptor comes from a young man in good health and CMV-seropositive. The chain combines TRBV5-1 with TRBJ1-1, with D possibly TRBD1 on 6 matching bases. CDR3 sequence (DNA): TGCGCCAGCAGCTTGGAATTCAGGGGCGGGAACACTGAAGCTTTCTTT. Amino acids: CASSLEFRGGNTEAFF.